This TCR beta chain was recorded in a study of Graves' ophthalmopathy and Graves' hyperthyroidism. TCR beta CDR3 regions were amplified from RNA transcripts. Following a first-round RT-PCR that used HTBI primers, a second-round multiplex PCR was carried out. TCRdb used MiXCR to reprocess the multiplex PCR reads, holding one entry per CDR3 protein. The data hold around 1,200,000 distinct CDR3 sequences, with 36% observed a single time. Diagnoses were established from clinical symptoms, serum thyroxine, TRAb, thyroid ultrasound and orbital computed tomography. This clonotype was detected once. V gave up 5 bases and J gave up 4 bases; unmatched junction bases: 10. Germline V gene lookup returns CDR1 SEHNR and CDR2 FQNEAQ (reference sequence). CDR3 size: 16 residues.

The sequenced material came from peripheral blood or thyroid tissue (not recorded which). The source is an adult man with Graves' hyperthyroidism. The rearrangement links TRBV7-9 to TRBJ2-5; 10 bases align to TRBD1. The CDR3 region is CASSQTDRGIRETQYF. DNA of the CDR3: TGTGCCAGCAGCCAAACGGACAGGGGGATTAGAGAGACCCAGTACTTC.